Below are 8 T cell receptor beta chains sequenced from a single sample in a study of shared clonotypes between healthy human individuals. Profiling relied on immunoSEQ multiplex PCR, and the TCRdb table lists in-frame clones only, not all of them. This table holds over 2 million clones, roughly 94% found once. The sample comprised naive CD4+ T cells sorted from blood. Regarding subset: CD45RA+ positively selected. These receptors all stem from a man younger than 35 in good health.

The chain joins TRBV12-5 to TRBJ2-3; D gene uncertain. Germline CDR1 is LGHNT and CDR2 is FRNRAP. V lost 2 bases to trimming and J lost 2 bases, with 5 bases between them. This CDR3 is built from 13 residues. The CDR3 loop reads CASGLMPTDTQYF. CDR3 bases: TGTGCTAGTGGTTTGATGCCCACAGATACGCAGTATTTT. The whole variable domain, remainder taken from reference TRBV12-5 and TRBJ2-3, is DARVTQTPRHKVTEMGQEVTMRCQPILGHNTVFWYRQTMMQGLELLAYFRNRAPLDDSGMPKDRFSAEMPDATLATLKIQPSEPRDSAVYFCASGLMPTDTQYFGPGTRLTVL.

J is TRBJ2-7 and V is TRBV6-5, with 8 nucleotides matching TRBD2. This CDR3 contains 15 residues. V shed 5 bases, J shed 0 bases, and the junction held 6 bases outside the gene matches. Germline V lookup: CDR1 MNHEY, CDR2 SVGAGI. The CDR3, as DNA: TGTGCCAGCAGTCGGGAGGGAGGGCTCTCCTACGAGCAGTACTTC. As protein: CASSREGGLSYEQYF.

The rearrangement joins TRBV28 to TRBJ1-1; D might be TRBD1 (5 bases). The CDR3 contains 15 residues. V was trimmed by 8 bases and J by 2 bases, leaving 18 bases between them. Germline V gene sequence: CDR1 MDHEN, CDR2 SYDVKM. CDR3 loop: CASESRGNQNTEAFF. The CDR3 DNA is TGTGCCAGCGAATCCCGGGGGAACCAAAACACTGAAGCTTTCTTT. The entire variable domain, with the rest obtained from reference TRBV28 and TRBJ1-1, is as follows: DVKVTQSSRYLVKRTGEKVFLECVQDMDHENMFWYRQDPGLGLRLIYFSYDVKMKEKGDIPEGYSVSREKKERFSLILESASTNQTSMYLCASESRGNQNTEAFFGQGTRLTVV.

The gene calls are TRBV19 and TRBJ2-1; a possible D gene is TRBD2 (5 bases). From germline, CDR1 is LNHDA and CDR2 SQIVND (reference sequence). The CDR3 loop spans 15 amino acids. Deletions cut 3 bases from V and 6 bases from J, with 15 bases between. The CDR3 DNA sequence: TGTGCCAGTAGTATGGTTGGGGAGACTCTCAATGAGCAGTTCTTC. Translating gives CASSMVGETLNEQFF.

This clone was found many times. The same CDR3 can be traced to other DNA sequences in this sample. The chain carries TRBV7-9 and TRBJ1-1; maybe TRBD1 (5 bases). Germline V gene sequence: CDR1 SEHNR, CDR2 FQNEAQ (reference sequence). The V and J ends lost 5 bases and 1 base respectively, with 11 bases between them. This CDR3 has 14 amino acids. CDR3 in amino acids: CASSLGTANTEAFF. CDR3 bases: TGTGCCAGCAGCCTCGGGACCGCGAACACTGAAGCTTTCTTT.

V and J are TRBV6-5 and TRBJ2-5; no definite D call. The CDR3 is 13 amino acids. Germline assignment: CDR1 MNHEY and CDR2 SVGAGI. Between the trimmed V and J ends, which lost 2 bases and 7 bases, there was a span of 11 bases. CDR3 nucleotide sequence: TGTGCCAGCAGTTACCTCCGTTCATCGACCCAGTACTTC. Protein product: CASSYLRSSTQYF.

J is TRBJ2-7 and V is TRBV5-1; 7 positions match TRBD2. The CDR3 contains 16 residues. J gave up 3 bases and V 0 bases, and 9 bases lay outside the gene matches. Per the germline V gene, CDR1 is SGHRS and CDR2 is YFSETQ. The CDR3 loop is CASSLVPAGSSYEQYF. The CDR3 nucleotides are TGCGCCAGCAGCTTGGTCCCAGCGGGATCGAGCTACGAGCAGTACTTC.

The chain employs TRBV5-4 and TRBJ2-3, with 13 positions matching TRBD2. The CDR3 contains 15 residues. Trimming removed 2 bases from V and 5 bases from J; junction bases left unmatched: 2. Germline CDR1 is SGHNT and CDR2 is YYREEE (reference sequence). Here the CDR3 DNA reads TGTGCCAGCAGCTTAGGACTAGCGGGAGTAGATACGCAGTATTTT. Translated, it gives CASSLGLAGVDTQYF. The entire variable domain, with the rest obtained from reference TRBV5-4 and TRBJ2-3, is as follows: ETGVTQSPTHLIKTRGQQVTLRCSSQSGHNTVSWYQQALGQGPQFIFQYYREEENGRGNFPPRFSGLQFPNYSSELNVNALELDDSALYLCASSLGLAGVDTQYFGPGTRLTVL.